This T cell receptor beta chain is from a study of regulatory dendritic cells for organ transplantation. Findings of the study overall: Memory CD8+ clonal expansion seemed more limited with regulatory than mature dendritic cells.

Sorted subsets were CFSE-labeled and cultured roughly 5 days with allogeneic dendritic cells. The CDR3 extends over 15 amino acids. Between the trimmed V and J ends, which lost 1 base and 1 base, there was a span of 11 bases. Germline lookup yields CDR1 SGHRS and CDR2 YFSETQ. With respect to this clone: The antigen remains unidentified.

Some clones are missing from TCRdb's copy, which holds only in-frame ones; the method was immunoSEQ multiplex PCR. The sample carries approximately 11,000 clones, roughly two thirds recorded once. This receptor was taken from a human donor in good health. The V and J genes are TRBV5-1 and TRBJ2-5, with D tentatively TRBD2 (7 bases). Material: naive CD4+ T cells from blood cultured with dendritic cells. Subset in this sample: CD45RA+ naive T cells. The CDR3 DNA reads TGCGCCAGCAGCTTGCTCGGGGGGCTCCAAGAGACCCAGTACTTC. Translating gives CASSLLGGLQETQYF.